This T cell receptor (beta chain) was captured by sequencing in a study of read filtering for tumor transcriptome and immune sequencing. Across the whole study: Mean patient age was approximately 66 years, range about 45 to 90; 17 to 20 male, 14 to 15 female.

Molecular barcoded adaptors covering alpha/delta and beta/gamma chains were used on 400 to 450 ng RNA. MiXCR, run by TCRdb on the reads, gives a single entry per CDR3 protein. The sample shows roughly 60,000 distinct CDR3 sequences, about 20% of them seen only once. The germline V gene has CDR1 DFQATT and CDR2 SNEGSKA (reference sequence). There are 10 residues in the CDR3. V lost 6 bases, J lost 11 bases, and 13 bases lay in between. Whole-study results and caveats: RNA-seq captured clonotypes less deeply and reliably than IR-seq.

At least ten counts were recorded for this clonotype. What it binds is not known. The chain couples TRBV20-1 to TRBJ1-1; the D gene is possibly TRBD1 (5 bases). Sequenced: a population of CD138-negative cells sorted from bone marrow. This clonotype was obtained from a donor aged 40 or older with multiple myeloma. Here the CDR3 DNA reads TGCAGTGCAGGGACGGACGGGGCTTTCTTT. Its translation: CSAGTDGAFF.